One and the same sample provided the 11 T cell receptor beta chains below, sequenced in a study of vaccination and CD4 T cells after COVID-19. Treatment denoted: approximately nine-day PBMC culture with coronavirus spike peptide pools or control peptides (ViraFEST assay). CD4+ T cells that had been cultured provided DNA sequenced with the Oncomine TCR Beta short-read assay. Each CDR3 protein gets one entry after TCRdb re-called the PCR reads with MiXCR. The repertoire includes 15,000 to 25,000 distinct CDR3 sequences, 30% to 40% of them detected once, and 12% to 15% sits in the top ten. Their specific antigens are unknown. Sequences were obtained from cultured CD4+ T cells from blood. Source of these receptors: a human donor with COVID-19.

The V call is TRBV11-3, the J call TRBJ2-3; unclear D gene. V gave up 0 bases and J gave up 2 bases, with 6 bases separating them. CDR3 length equals 14 residues. Germline V CDR1 and CDR2: SGHNT, YENEEA. CDR3 loop: CASSLERYTDTQYF. Written as DNA, the CDR3 is TGTGCCAGCAGCTTAGAACGTTACACAGATACGCAGTATTTT.

In its sample, this clonotype was seen a few times. The CDR3: CASGMGQGSHSPLHF. CDR3 sequence (DNA): TGTGCCTCCGGAATGGGACAGGGTTCCCATTCACCCCTCCACTTT. This sequence joins TRBV6-1 and TRBJ1-6, with 9 bases lining up with TRBD1. In germline, CDR1 is MNHNS, CDR2 SASEGT. Trimming at V came to 11 bases and at J to 8 bases, leaving 13 bases not matched to a gene. This CDR3 spans 15 amino acids.

The genes are TRBV29-1 and TRBJ1-2; D call uncertain. The V and J ends lost 7 bases and 1 base respectively, with 10 bases between them. Germline V gene data show CDR1 as SQVTM and CDR2 as ANQGSEA. The CDR3 has 12 residues. CDR3 loop: CSAPTGNYGYTF. CDR3 DNA sequence: TGCAGCGCCCCGACGGGTAACTATGGCTACACCTTC.

V and J are TRBV27 and TRBJ2-1, with D perhaps TRBD1 or TRBD2 (5 bases each). Germline loops: CDR1 MNHEY, CDR2 SMNVEV (reference sequence). This CDR3 has 16 residues. V was pared by 6 bases and J by 2 bases, with 17 bases between. This chain's CDR3 is CASSLAPGRPYNEQFF. DNA of the CDR3: TGTGCCAGCAGCCTGGCCCCGGGACGCCCCTACAATGAGCAGTTCTTC.

The chain links TRBV7-8 to TRBJ2-2, with D unclear. The CDR3 spans 13 residues. V lost 5 bases and J lost 5, with 9 bases in between. The V gene's germline CDR1 is SGHVS and CDR2 FQNEAQ. The CDR3 bases are TGTGCCAGCAGCCTAGTTTATACCGGGGAGCTGTTTTTT. It is translated as CASSLVYTGELFF.

The chain employs TRBV7-2 and TRBJ1-1, with no clear D. V shed 5 bases and J shed 1 base, with 14 bases lying between them. The CDR3 is 15 amino acids. Germline-derived CDR1 and CDR2 are SGHTA and FQGNSA. CDR3 region: CASSREAQTNTEAFF. Here the CDR3 DNA reads TGTGCCAGCAGCCGTGAGGCACAGACGAACACTGAAGCTTTCTTT.

The chain links TRBV7-8 to TRBJ1-2; 7 bases are shared with TRBD1. The junction had 9 bases not matched to a gene; V was cut back by 4 bases and J by 7 bases. This CDR3 is built from 14 residues. From germline, CDR1 is SGHVS and CDR2 FQNEAQ. The CDR3, as DNA: TGTGCCAGCAGCTCTACAGGGGTCCCATTTGGCTACACCTTC. This gives the protein CASSSTGVPFGYTF.

The V call is TRBV20-1, the J call TRBJ2-7; 10 bases agree with TRBD1. In germline, CDR1 is DFQATT, CDR2 SNEGSKA (reference sequence). CDR3 length: 14 residues. V lost 5 bases, J lost 5 bases, and 9 bases stayed unmatched. CDR3 sequence (DNA): TGCAGTGCTGCGACCGGGACAGGGGACCACGAGCAGTACTTC. The encoded protein is CSAATGTGDHEQYF.

This clonotype was counted between two and nine times. One end of the junction is discordant with germline, which a read error may explain. This chain connects TRBV7-7 to TRBJ2-1; D is perhaps TRBD2 (6 bases). CDR1 is SSHAT, CDR2 FNYEAQ, per germline (reference sequence). This CDR3 comprises 13 residues. CDR3 in amino acids: CASSLAVYNEQFF. The DNA for the CDR3 is TGTGCTAGCAGCTTAGCGGTCTACAATGAGCAGTTCTTC.

V usage is TRBV30 and J usage is TRBJ1-1, with D tentatively TRBD1 (5 bases). Deletions cut 8 bases from V and 5 bases from J, with 18 bases between. Germline V CDR1 and CDR2: GTSNPN, SVGIG (reference sequence). The CDR3 loop spans 13 amino acids. The CDR3 sequence: CASPGQGRTEAFF. DNA of the CDR3: TGTGCCAGCCCCGGTCAGGGACGGACTGAAGCTTTCTTT.

This chain uses TRBV19 with TRBJ1-2; 9 nucleotides align to TRBD1. Losses at the gene ends were 1 base for V and 8 bases for J; bases not matched to a gene: 11. This CDR3 is 16 amino acids long. Per the germline V gene, CDR1 is LNHDA and CDR2 is SQIVND (reference sequence). CDR3 sequence: CASSIGPDRGRDGYTF. CDR3 nucleotide sequence: TGTGCCAGTAGTATAGGCCCGGACAGGGGCCGAGACGGCTACACCTTC.